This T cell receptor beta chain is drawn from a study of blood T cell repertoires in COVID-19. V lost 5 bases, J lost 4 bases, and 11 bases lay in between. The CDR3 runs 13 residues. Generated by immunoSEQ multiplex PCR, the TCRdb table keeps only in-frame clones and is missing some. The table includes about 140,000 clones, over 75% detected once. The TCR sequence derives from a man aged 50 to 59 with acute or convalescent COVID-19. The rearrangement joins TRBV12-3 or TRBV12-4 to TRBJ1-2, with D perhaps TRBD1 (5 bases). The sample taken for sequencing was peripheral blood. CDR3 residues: CASSIQVGYGYTF. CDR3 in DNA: TGTGCCAGCAGTATACAGGTCGGCTATGGCTACACCTTC.